This TCR beta chain stems from a study of blood T cell repertoires in COVID-19. With 0 bases clipped from V and 8 bases from J, the junction kept 4 bases outside the gene matches. The length of the CDR3 is 14 residues. Germline CDR1 SGHRS, CDR2 YFSETQ. Original processing methods: Amplification of reference gene primers provided the estimated nucleated cell counts. The data were produced by immunoSEQ multiplex PCR, yet TCRdb's version contains in-frame clones alone and is incomplete. V and J calls and clone size follow that table, whereas D and trimming were derived from the DNA. Of about 210,000 clones detected, 70% to 90% appear once; the ten largest clones hold around a tenth.

The clonotype comes from a man aged 40-55 years who had recovered from COVID-19. This rearrangement joins TRBV5-1 to TRBJ2-4; TRBD2 matches 8 bases. What was sequenced was PBMCs or T cells enriched from blood (not recorded which). CDR3 bases: TGCGCCAGCAGCTTGGTAGCGGGAATAGACATTCAGTACTTC. This gives the protein CASSLVAGIDIQYF. The variable domain in full, with the rest retrieved from reference TRBV5-1 and TRBJ2-4, is KAGVTQTPRYLIKTRGQQVTLSCSPISGHRSVSWYQQTPGQGLQFLFEYFSETQRNKGNFPGRFSGRQFSNSRSEMNVSTLELGDSALYLCASSLVAGIDIQYFGAGTRLSVL.